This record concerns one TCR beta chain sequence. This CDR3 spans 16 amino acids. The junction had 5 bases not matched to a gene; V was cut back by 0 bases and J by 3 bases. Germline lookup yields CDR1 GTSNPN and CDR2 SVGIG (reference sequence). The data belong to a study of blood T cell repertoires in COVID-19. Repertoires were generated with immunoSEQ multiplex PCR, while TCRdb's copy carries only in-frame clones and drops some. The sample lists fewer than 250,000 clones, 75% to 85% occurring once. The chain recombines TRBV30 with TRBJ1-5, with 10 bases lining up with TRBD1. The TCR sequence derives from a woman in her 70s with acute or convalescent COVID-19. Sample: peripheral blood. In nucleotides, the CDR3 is TGTGCCTGGAGTGTGGGACAGGGGAAATTCAATCAGCCCCAGCATTTT. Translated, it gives CAWSVGQGKFNQPQHF. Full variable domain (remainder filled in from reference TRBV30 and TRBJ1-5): SQTIHQWPATLVQPVGSPLSLECTVEGTSNPNLYWYRQAAGRGLQLLFYSVGIGQISSEVPQNLSASRPQDRQFILSSKKLLLSDSGFYLCAWSVGQGKFNQPQHFGDGTRLSIL.